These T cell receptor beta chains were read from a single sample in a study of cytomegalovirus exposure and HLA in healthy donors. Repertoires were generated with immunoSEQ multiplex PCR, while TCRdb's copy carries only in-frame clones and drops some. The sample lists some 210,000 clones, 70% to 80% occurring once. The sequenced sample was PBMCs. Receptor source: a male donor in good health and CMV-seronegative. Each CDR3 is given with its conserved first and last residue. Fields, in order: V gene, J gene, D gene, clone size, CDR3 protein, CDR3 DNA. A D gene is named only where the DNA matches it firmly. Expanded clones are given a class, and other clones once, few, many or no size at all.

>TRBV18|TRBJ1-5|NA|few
CASSHRVGISNQPQHF
TGTGCCAGCTCACACAGGGTGGGCATAAGCAATCAGCCCCAGCATTTT
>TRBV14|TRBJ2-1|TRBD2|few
CASSQGLAGGLNEQFF
TGTGCCAGCAGCCAAGGACTAGCGGGAGGGCTGAATGAGCAGTTCTTC
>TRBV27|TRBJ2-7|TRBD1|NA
CASSLWTGAHEQYF
TGTGCCAGCAGTTTATGGACAGGTGCTCACGAGCAGTACTTC
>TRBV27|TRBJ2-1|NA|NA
CASSQFGTGGGDEQFF
TGTGCCAGCAGTCAGTTCGGGACAGGAGGGGGGGATGAGCAGTTCTTC
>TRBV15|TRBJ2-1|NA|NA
CATSRDRVLALRKNEQFF
TGTGCCACCAGCAGAGACAGGGTCTTGGCCCTCCGAAAAAATGAGCAGTTCTTC
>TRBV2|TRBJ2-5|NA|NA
CASASRGLGGETQYF
TGTGCCAGCGCCTCAAGGGGTCTCGGTGGAGAGACCCAGTACTTC
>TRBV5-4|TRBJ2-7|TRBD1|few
CASSAAPGQGPYEQYF
TGTGCCAGCAGCGCTGCGCCGGGACAGGGGCCCTACGAGCAGTACTTC
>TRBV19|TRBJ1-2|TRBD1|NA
CASSPDRVGGYTF
TGTGCCAGTAGTCCCGACAGGGTGGGAGGCTACACCTTC
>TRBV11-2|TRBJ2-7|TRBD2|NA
CASRLGLALYEQYF
TGTGCCAGCAGGTTGGGACTAGCTTTATACGAGCAGTACTTC
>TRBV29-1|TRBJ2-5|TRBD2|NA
CSVRGPSGSLQTQYF
TGCAGCGTCAGGGGGCCTAGCGGGAGTCTTCAGACCCAGTACTTC
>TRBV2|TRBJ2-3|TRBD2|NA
CASSLAGGRVDTQYF
TGTGCCAGCAGTCTAGCGGGAGGGCGGGTAGATACGCAGTATTTT
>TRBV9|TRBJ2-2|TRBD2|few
CASSVRDYYTGELFF
TGTGCCAGCAGCGTCCGGGACTACTACACCGGGGAGCTGTTTTTT
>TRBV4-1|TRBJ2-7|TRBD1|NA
CASSQGTGGGYEQYF
TGCGCCAGCAGCCAAGGGACAGGGGGAGGATACGAGCAGTACTTC
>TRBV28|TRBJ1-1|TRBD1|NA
CASRPPTGADTEAFF
TGTGCCAGCAGGCCACCTACAGGGGCCGACACTGAAGCTTTCTTT
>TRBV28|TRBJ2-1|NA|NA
CASSPTVGEQFF
TGTGCCAGCAGCCCCACAGTCGGTGAGCAGTTCTTC
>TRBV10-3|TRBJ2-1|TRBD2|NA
CAISRLAGDEQFF
TGTGCCATATCCAGACTAGCGGGAGATGAGCAGTTCTTC
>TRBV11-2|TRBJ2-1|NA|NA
CASSLISGVYNEQFF
TGTGCCAGCAGCTTAATCTCGGGAGTGTACAATGAGCAGTTCTTC
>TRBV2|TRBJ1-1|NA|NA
CASSRILNTEAFF
TGTGCCAGCAGTAGGATACTAAACACTGAAGCTTTCTTT
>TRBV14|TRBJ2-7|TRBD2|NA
CASSQFLAVSYEQYF
TGTGCCAGCAGCCAATTTCTAGCGGTCTCCTACGAGCAGTACTTC
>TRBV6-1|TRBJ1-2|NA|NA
CASSMDIYGYTF
TGTGCCAGCAGTATGGACATCTATGGCTACACCTTC
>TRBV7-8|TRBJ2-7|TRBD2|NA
CASSLLAGVDEQYF
TGTGCCAGCAGCTTACTAGCGGGAGTGGACGAGCAGTACTTC
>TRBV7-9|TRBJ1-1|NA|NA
CASSFFGTGGAEAFF
TGTGCCAGCAGCTTTTTCGGGACCGGAGGGGCTGAAGCTTTCTTT
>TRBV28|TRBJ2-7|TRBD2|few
CASRGTSWEQYF
TGTGCCAGCAGGGGGACTAGCTGGGAGCAGTACTTC
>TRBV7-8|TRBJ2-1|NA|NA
CASSLADSSEQFF
TGTGCCAGCAGCTTGGCTGACAGCAGTGAGCAGTTCTTC
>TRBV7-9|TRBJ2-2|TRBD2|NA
CASSQSLAGGNTGELFF
TGTGCCAGCAGCCAATCCCTAGCGGGAGGGAACACCGGGGAGCTGTTTTTT
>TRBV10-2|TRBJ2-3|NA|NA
CASSDPGVATDTQYF
TGCGCCAGCAGTGACCCCGGGGTTGCCACAGATACGCAGTATTTT
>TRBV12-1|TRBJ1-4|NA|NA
CASSFVPAGASYEKLFF
TGTGCCAGCAGCTTTGTTCCTGCAGGGGCCTCCTATGAAAAACTGTTTTTT
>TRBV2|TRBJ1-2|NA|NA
CASKPESGFVGYTF
TGTGCCAGCAAGCCGGAGTCAGGGTTCGTTGGCTACACCTTC
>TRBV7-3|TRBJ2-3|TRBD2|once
CASSLTKVAGNTDTQYF
TGTGCCAGCAGCTTAACGAAGGTAGCGGGAAACACAGATACGCAGTATTTT
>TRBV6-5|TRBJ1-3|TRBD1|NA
CASSYSRGPGNTIYF
TGTGCCAGCAGTTACTCCAGGGGGCCTGGAAACACCATATATTTT
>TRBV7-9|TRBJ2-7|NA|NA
CASSLAAYEQYF
TGTGCCAGCAGCTTGGCCGCCTACGAGCAGTACTTC
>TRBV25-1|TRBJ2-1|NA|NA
CASSESGRSSYNEQFF
TGTGCCAGCAGTGAATCGGGTCGTAGCTCCTACAATGAGCAGTTCTTC
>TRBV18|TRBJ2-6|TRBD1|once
CASSKGAAAGANVLTF
TGTGCCAGCTCAAAGGGGGCGGCCGCCGGGGCCAACGTCCTGACTTTC
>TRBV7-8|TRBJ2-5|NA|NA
CASSLATGGWREETQYF
TGTGCCAGCAGCTTAGCCACGGGTGGTTGGCGCGAGGAGACCCAGTACTTC
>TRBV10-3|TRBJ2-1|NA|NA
CAILRDTVNEQFF
TGTGCCATCCTTCGGGATACAGTTAATGAGCAGTTCTTC
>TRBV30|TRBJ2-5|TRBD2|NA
CAWAPRSDGRALRRETQYF
TGTGCCTGGGCGCCCCGGTCCGACGGGAGGGCCCTCAGACGAGAGACCCAGTACTTC
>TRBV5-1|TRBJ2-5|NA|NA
CASSLWSGQETQYF
TGCGCCAGCAGCCTCTGGAGCGGGCAAGAGACCCAGTACTTC
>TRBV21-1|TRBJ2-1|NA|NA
CASMGGFTYNEQFF
TGTGCCAGCATGGGAGGGTTCACCTACAATGAGCAGTTCTTC
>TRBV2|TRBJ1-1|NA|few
CASSGVTEAFF
TGTGCCAGCAGTGGAGTCACTGAAGCTTTCTTT
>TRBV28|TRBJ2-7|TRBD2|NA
CASSLGGSSYEQYF
TGTGCCAGCAGTTTGGGCGGGAGTTCCTACGAGCAGTACTTC
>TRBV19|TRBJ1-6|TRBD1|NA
CASSIRGQGLNSPLHF
TGTGCCAGTAGTATACGCGGACAGGGCCTGAATTCACCCCTCCACTTT
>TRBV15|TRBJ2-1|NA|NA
CATSRDSVRETGYEQFF
TGTGCCACCAGCAGAGATTCTGTGCGGGAAACGGGATATGAGCAGTTCTTC
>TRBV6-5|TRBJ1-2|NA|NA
CASGTTYGYTF
TGTGCCAGCGGGACAACCTATGGCTACACCTTC
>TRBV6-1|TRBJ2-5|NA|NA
CASSPDRRETQYF
TGTGCCAGCAGTCCCGATAGGAGGGAGACCCAGTACTTC
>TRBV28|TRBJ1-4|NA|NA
CATDGELRGSSGKLFF
TGTGCCACGGACGGAGAACTCAGGGGTAGTTCGGGAAAACTGTTTTTT
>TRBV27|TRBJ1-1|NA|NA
CASSPGRFTEAFF
TGTGCCAGCAGTCCAGGGCGGTTCACTGAAGCTTTCTTT